Below, one T cell receptor beta chain is given with its context. Its antigen is not known. Libraries were prepared by immunoSEQ multiplex PCR; TCRdb keeps only in-frame clonotypes and omits some of them. The sample comprises about 410,000 clones, approximately 92% of which are singletons, and about 1.7% rests with the top ten. CDR1 SGHDN and CDR2 FVKESK come from the germline V gene. V shed 4 bases and J shed 3 bases, with 10 bases lying between them. The CDR3 runs to 13 residues. Treatment given: 19 received Ad26.COV2.S at low or high dose, single or two shots; 5 received placebo; per-sample allocation not given. Samples analyzed were those drawn on day 63 after the first vaccine or placebo injection. The sample is drawn from a study of Ad26.COV2.S vaccination and SARS-CoV-2 variants. Findings and limits, study-wide: The analyses of TCR breadth and depth may have understated the size of total T cell responses.

The V call is TRBV14, the J call TRBJ2-7; D is perhaps TRBD2 (7 bases). The sequencing here drew on peripheral blood, taken in a trial of Ad26.COV2.S vaccine versus placebo. This clonotype was sampled from a person between 18 and 60 years old who received the Ad26.COV2.S COVID-19 vaccine or a placebo. CDR3 DNA: TGTGCCAGCAGCCCGGGGGGCTACTACGAGCAGTACTTC. Residues: CASSPGGYYEQYF.